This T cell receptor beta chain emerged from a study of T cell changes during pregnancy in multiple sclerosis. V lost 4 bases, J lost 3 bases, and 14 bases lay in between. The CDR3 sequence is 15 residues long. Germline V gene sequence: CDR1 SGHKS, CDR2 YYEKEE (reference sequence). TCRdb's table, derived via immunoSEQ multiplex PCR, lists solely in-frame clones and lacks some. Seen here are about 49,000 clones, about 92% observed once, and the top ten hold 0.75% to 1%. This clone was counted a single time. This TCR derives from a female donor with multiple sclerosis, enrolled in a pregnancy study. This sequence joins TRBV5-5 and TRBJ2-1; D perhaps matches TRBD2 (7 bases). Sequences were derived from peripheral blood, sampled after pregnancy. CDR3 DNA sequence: TGTGCCAGCAGCCTCCGCGGGGGCGACTACAATGAGCAGTTCTTC. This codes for CASSLRGGDYNEQFF.